This T cell receptor beta chain was retrieved from a study of human T cells and chemical hapten exposure. TCRdb re-called the RACE reads through MiXCR, storing one row per CDR3 protein. The sample records approximately 100,000 distinct CDR3 sequences, approximately 11% being singletons. The V gene's germline CDR1 is DFQATT and CDR2 SNEGSKA (reference sequence). With 1 base clipped from V and 4 bases from J, the junction kept 7 bases outside the gene matches. This CDR3 region has 14 residues. Regarding time point: patch test 1, 2 weeks after DPC sensitization. The treatment was: therapeutic diphenylcyclopropenone sensitization with weekly scalp DPC.

The chain employs TRBV20-1 and TRBJ2-7; the match to TRBD1 covers 7 bases. The sample was whole blood, taken in connection with sensitization to the hapten diphenylcyclopropenone (DPC). The receptor was derived from a woman between 35 and 50 years old with alopecia areata. Some clones in this sample may be carry-over from other donors' samples. Here the CDR3 reads CSARALTGWYEQYF. CDR3 nucleotide sequence: TGCAGTGCTAGAGCGCTGACAGGGTGGTACGAGCAGTACTTC.